The rows below give T cell receptor beta chains drawn from one sample of a study of beta chain features in type 1 diabetes. Only in-frame clones appear in the TCRdb table, and some are missing; sequencing was by immunoSEQ multiplex PCR. This sample has about 220,000 clones, with roughly 11% found just once. Sequenced material: central memory CD4+ T cells from blood. Receptors were obtained from a man between 18 and 35 years old in good health. Both conserved end residues are part of each CDR3. Each record gives: CDR3 DNA, CDR3 protein, D gene, clone size, V gene, J gene. D genes are given only for firm matches. A clone size is listed for some rows: how often the clone was seen (once, few, many), or a class if it is expanded.

cdr3_nt: TGTGCCAGCAGCGGTGGTGGGGTTCATCCCTACGAGCAGTACTTC
cdr3_aa: CASSGGGVHPYEQYF
d_call: .
clone_size: .
v_call: TRBV9
j_call: TRBJ2-7

cdr3_nt: TGTGCCAGCTCCCCGGACGACACCTATGGCTACACCTTC
cdr3_aa: CASSPDDTYGYTF
d_call: .
clone_size: many
v_call: TRBV18
j_call: TRBJ1-2

cdr3_nt: TGTGCCAGCAGACCTATCAGGGCTGTGGGCTACAATGAGCAGTTCTTC
cdr3_aa: CASRPIRAVGYNEQFF
d_call: .
clone_size: .
v_call: TRBV11-2
j_call: TRBJ2-1

cdr3_nt: TGCAGCGTTGTTCCTAGCGGAACACTCTACGAGCAGTACTTC
cdr3_aa: CSVVPSGTLYEQYF
d_call: TRBD2
clone_size: .
v_call: TRBV29-1
j_call: TRBJ2-7

cdr3_nt: TGTGCCAGCAGCTCAGCCGTAAGAGGCTACGAGCAGTACTTC
cdr3_aa: CASSSAVRGYEQYF
d_call: .
clone_size: many
v_call: TRBV7-9
j_call: TRBJ2-7

cdr3_nt: TGTGCCAGCAGCCGTACTCGATACGACTACGAGCAGTACTTC
cdr3_aa: CASSRTRYDYEQYF
d_call: .
clone_size: .
v_call: TRBV11-2
j_call: TRBJ2-7

cdr3_nt: TGTGCCTGGAGCCAATCGGCAGTTCAAGAGACCCAGTACTTC
cdr3_aa: CAWSQSAVQETQYF
d_call: .
clone_size: .
v_call: TRBV30
j_call: TRBJ2-5

cdr3_nt: TGTGCCAGCAGCCCCCGCAGGGGTGGCACAGATACGCAGTATTTT
cdr3_aa: CASSPRRGGTDTQYF
d_call: .
clone_size: many
v_call: TRBV7-9
j_call: TRBJ2-3

cdr3_nt: TGTGCCAGCAGCGCCTCGGAACAGGTCTGGAGCTCCTACGAGCAGTACTTC
cdr3_aa: CASSASEQVWSSYEQYF
d_call: .
clone_size: .
v_call: TRBV16
j_call: TRBJ2-7

cdr3_nt: TGCAGCGTTCTAGCGGGACTAGCGGGAGAATACGAGCAGTACTTC
cdr3_aa: CSVLAGLAGEYEQYF
d_call: TRBD2
clone_size: few
v_call: TRBV29-1
j_call: TRBJ2-7

cdr3_nt: TGTGCCAGCAGTAGACCGGGCGTGGGCAACGTCCTGACTTTC
cdr3_aa: CASSRPGVGNVLTF
d_call: .
clone_size: few
v_call: TRBV6-1
j_call: TRBJ2-6

cdr3_nt: TGTGCCTGGAGTCTCGGGACAGGGAATGAAAAACTGTTTTTT
cdr3_aa: CAWSLGTGNEKLFF
d_call: TRBD1
clone_size: few
v_call: TRBV30
j_call: TRBJ1-4

cdr3_nt: TGTGCCTGGAGTTGGGAGGGGGCAGCTTTCTTT
cdr3_aa: CAWSWEGAAFF
d_call: TRBD1
clone_size: few
v_call: TRBV30
j_call: TRBJ1-1

cdr3_nt: TGTGCCAGCAGTGCGTCTAGCGGGAGGGCCACCCATGAGCAGTTCTTC
cdr3_aa: CASSASSGRATHEQFF
d_call: TRBD2
clone_size: .
v_call: TRBV6-1
j_call: TRBJ2-1

cdr3_nt: TGTGCCAGCAGCCTGACCTCTTGGGCAGATACGCAGTATTTT
cdr3_aa: CASSLTSWADTQYF
d_call: .
clone_size: many
v_call: TRBV7-3
j_call: TRBJ2-3

cdr3_nt: TGTGCCAGCAGCTTAGCAGACAGGTCGGAATGGGGCACTGAAGCTTTCTTT
cdr3_aa: CASSLADRSEWGTEAFF
d_call: .
clone_size: .
v_call: TRBV7-8
j_call: TRBJ1-1

cdr3_nt: TGTGCCAGCAGCCTGGACAGAGTGAACACTGAAGCTTTCTTT
cdr3_aa: CASSLDRVNTEAFF
d_call: .
clone_size: .
v_call: TRBV6-1
j_call: TRBJ1-1

cdr3_nt: TGCAGTGCCACCATAGACTATGGCTACACCTTC
cdr3_aa: CSATIDYGYTF
d_call: .
clone_size: .
v_call: TRBV20-1
j_call: TRBJ1-2

cdr3_nt: TGTGCCAGCAGCTTAGGGTCGGGAGGGTACGAGCAGTACTTC
cdr3_aa: CASSLGSGGYEQYF
d_call: TRBD2
clone_size: .
v_call: TRBV7-2
j_call: TRBJ2-7

cdr3_nt: TGTGCCAGCAGCTTGGGCCCCCGGGACGGCTCCGGGGAGCTGTTTTTT
cdr3_aa: CASSLGPRDGSGELFF
d_call: .
clone_size: .
v_call: TRBV4-2
j_call: TRBJ2-2

cdr3_nt: TGTGCCAGCGGTCGGGACAGGGTGGGCGAGACCCAGTACTTC
cdr3_aa: CASGRDRVGETQYF
d_call: TRBD1
clone_size: many
v_call: TRBV27
j_call: TRBJ2-5

cdr3_nt: TGTGCCAGCAGTACCCGGAGTAGGAACACTGAAGCTTTCTTT
cdr3_aa: CASSTRSRNTEAFF
d_call: .
clone_size: .
v_call: TRBV6-6
j_call: TRBJ1-1

cdr3_nt: TGTGCCAGCAGCTTAGTCGAGGCAGGGCTCCGGATCGGGGAGCTGTTTTTT
cdr3_aa: CASSLVEAGLRIGELFF
d_call: .
clone_size: .
v_call: TRBV13
j_call: TRBJ2-2

cdr3_nt: TGTGCCACCAGTGACCTAACGCAAGCCTATGGCTACACCTTC
cdr3_aa: CATSDLTQAYGYTF
d_call: .
clone_size: .
v_call: TRBV6-6
j_call: TRBJ1-2

cdr3_nt: TGTGCCAGCAGGGGGTTGGCGTTTGGAGAGACCCAGTACTTC
cdr3_aa: CASRGLAFGETQYF
d_call: .
clone_size: .
v_call: TRBV6-5
j_call: TRBJ2-5

cdr3_nt: TGTGCCACCAGCAGAGATTTAAATGCCGGCTCTGGAAACACCATATATTTT
cdr3_aa: CATSRDLNAGSGNTIYF
d_call: .
clone_size: few
v_call: TRBV15
j_call: TRBJ1-3

cdr3_nt: TGCAGTGCTAGTAGGGGATCGGGCTACACCTTC
cdr3_aa: CSASRGSGYTF
d_call: .
clone_size: many
v_call: TRBV20-1
j_call: TRBJ1-2

cdr3_nt: TGTGCCAGCAGCCAGTGGTCCGGGAACACCGGGGAGCTGTTTTTT
cdr3_aa: CASSQWSGNTGELFF
d_call: .
clone_size: .
v_call: TRBV7-8
j_call: TRBJ2-2

cdr3_nt: TGTGCCTGGAGTAAGGCAGGGGGCGCATCTGGGGCCAACGTCCTGACTTTC
cdr3_aa: CAWSKAGGASGANVLTF
d_call: TRBD1
clone_size: few
v_call: TRBV30
j_call: TRBJ2-6

cdr3_nt: TGTGCCAGCATTCGGGCAGGGCAAGAGACCCAGTACTTC
cdr3_aa: CASIRAGQETQYF
d_call: .
clone_size: few
v_call: TRBV6-6
j_call: TRBJ2-5

cdr3_nt: TGTGCCAGCAGCCAGGGACAGGGGGTGGAGACCCAGTACTTC
cdr3_aa: CASSQGQGVETQYF
d_call: TRBD1
clone_size: .
v_call: TRBV7-8
j_call: TRBJ2-5

cdr3_nt: TGTGCCATCAGTGCAGAAGCGGGCAGGGGGGAACAGCCCCAGCATTTT
cdr3_aa: CAISAEAGRGEQPQHF
d_call: TRBD1
clone_size: few
v_call: TRBV10-3
j_call: TRBJ1-5

cdr3_nt: TGTGCCAGCAGCTTGGACAGCCTTAGCACAGATACGCAGTATTTT
cdr3_aa: CASSLDSLSTDTQYF
d_call: .
clone_size: few
v_call: TRBV5-6
j_call: TRBJ2-3